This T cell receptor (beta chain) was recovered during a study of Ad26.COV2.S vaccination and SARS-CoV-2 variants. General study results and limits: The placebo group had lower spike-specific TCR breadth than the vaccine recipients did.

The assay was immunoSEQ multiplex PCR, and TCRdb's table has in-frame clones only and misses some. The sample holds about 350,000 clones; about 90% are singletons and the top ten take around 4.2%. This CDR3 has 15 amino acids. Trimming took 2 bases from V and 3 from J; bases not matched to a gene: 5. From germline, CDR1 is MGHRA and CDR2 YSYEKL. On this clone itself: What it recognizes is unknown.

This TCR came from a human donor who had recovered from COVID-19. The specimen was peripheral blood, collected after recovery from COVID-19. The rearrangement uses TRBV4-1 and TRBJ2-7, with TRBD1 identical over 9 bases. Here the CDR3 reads CASSQSGTGSYEQYF. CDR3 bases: TGCGCCAGCAGCCAATCCGGGACAGGGAGCTACGAGCAGTACTTC.